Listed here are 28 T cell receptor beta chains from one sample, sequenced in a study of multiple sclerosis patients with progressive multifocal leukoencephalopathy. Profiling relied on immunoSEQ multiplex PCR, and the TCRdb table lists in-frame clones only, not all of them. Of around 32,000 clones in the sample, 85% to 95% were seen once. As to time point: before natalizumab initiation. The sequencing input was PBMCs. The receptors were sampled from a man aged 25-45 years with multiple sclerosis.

CDR3 sequence reads: CASSSGQGANTEAFF. The CDR3 DNA is TGTGCCAGCAGCTCAGGACAGGGGGCGAACACTGAAGCTTTCTTT. This chain joins TRBV7-9 and TRBJ1-1, with 11 bases identical to TRBD1. The CDR3 contains 15 residues. CDR1 is SEHNR, CDR2 FQNEAQ, per germline (reference sequence). J lost 1 base, V lost 4 bases, and 2 bases had no gene match.

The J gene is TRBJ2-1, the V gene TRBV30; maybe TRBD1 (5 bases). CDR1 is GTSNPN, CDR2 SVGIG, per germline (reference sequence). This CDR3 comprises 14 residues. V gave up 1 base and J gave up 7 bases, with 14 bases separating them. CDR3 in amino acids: CAWSDMAGSNEQFF. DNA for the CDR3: TGTGCCTGGAGTGACATGGCAGGGTCTAATGAGCAGTTCTTC.

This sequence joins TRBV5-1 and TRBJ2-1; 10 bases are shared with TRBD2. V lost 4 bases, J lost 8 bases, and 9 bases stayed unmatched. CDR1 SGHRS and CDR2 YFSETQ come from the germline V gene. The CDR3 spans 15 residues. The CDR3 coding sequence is TGCGCCAGCAGCCCCTCTAGCGGGAGTTGGGATGAGCAGTTCTTC. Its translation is CASSPSSGSWDEQFF.

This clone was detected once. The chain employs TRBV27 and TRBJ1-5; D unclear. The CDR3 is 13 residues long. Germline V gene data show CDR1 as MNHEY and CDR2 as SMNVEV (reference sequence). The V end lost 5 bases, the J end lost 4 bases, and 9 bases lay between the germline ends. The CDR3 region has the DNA TGTGCCAGCAGTCAGAGCACTAATCAGCCCCAGCATTTT. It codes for CASSQSTNQPQHF.

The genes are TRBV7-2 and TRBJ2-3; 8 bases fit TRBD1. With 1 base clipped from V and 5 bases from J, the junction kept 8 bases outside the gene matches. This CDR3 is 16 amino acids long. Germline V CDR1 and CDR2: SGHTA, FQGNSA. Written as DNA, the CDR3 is TGTGCCAGCAGCTTAGAGGCCCAGGGGGCCGGAGATACGCAGTATTTT. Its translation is CASSLEAQGAGDTQYF. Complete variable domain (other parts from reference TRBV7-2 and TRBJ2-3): GAGVSQSPSNKVTEKGKDVELRCDPISGHTALYWYRQSLGQGLEFLIYFQGNSAPDKSGLPSDRFSAERTGGSVSTLTIQRTQQEDSAVYLCASSLEAQGAGDTQYFGPGTRLTVL.

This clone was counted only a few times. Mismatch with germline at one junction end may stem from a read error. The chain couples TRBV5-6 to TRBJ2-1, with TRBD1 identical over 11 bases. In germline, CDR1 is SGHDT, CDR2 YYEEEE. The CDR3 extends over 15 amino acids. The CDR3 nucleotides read TGTGCCAGCAGGAGGACAGGGGGCTCCCACAATGAGCAGTTCTTC. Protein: CASRRTGGSHNEQFF. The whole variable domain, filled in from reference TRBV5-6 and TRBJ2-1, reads DAGVTQSPTHLIKTRGQQVTLRCSPKSGHDTVSWYQQALGQGPQFIFQYYEEEERQRGNFPDRFSGHQFPNYSSELNVNALLLGDSALYLCASRRTGGSHNEQFFGPGTRLTVL.

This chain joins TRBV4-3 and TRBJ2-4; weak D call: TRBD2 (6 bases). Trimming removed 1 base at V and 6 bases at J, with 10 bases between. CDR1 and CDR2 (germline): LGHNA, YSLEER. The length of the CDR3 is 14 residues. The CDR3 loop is CASSQGGVGNIQYF. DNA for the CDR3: TGCGCCAGCAGCCAAGGGGGGGTGGGAAACATTCAGTACTTC.

CDR3 loop: CASSQYSTEAFF. The CDR3 DNA reads TGTGCCAGCAGCCAATATTCCACTGAAGCTTTCTTT. The rearrangement joins TRBV14 to TRBJ1-1; D not certain. The V end lost 2 bases, the J end lost 4 bases, and 5 bases lay between the germline ends. The germline gives CDR1 SGHDN, CDR2 FVKESK. The CDR3 extends over 12 amino acids.

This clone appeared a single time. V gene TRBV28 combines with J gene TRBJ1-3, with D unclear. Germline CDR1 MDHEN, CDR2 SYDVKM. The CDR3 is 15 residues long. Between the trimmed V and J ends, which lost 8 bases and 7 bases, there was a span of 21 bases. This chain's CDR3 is CASLQGLPPRNTIYF. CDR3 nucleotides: TGTGCCAGCCTACAAGGCCTCCCCCCGAGGAACACCATATATTTT.

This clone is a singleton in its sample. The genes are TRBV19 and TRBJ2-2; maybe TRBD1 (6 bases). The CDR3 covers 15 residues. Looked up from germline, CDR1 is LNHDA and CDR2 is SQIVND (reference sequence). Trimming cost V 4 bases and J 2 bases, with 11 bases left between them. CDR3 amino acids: CASSKGQINTGELFF. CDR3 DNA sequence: TGTGCCAGTAGTAAAGGACAGATCAACACCGGGGAGCTGTTTTTT.

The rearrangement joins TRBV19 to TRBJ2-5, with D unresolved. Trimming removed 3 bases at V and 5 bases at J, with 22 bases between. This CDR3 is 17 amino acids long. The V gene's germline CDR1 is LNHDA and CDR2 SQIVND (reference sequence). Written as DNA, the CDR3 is TGTGCCAGTAGTATCGGGCAAGTGAGGCCACAGCTGGAGACCCAGTACTTC. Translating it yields CASSIGQVRPQLETQYF.

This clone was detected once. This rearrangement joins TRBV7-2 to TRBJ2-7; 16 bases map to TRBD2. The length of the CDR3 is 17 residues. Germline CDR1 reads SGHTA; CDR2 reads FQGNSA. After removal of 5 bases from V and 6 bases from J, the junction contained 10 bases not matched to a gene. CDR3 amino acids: CASSGGIGTSGRGEQYV. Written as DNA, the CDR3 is TGTGCCAGCAGCGGCGGAATAGGGACTAGCGGGAGGGGCGAGCAGTACGTC.

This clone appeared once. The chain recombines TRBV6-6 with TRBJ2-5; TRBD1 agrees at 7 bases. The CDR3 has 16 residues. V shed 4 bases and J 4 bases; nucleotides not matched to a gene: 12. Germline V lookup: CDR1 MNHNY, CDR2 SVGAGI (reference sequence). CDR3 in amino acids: CASSSSIRQGSETQYF. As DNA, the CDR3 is TGTGCCAGCAGTTCTTCAATTCGACAGGGCTCAGAGACCCAGTACTTC.

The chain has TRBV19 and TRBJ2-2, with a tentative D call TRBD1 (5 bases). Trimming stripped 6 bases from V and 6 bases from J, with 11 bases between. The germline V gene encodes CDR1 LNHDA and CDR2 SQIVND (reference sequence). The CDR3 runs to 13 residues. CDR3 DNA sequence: TGTGCCAGTAGCCCCGTAGGGGCCGGGGAGCTGTTTTTT. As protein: CASSPVGAGELFF.

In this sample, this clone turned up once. The CDR3 bases are TGTGCCAGCAGCCATCCCCGGGACTCCACAGATACGCAGTATTTT. It specifies CASSHPRDSTDTQYF. The chain employs TRBV11-2 and TRBJ2-3; weak D call: TRBD2 (6 bases). The CDR3 consists of 15 residues. The V gene lost 5 bases and the J gene lost 2 bases, with 14 bases spanning the gap. The V gene's germline CDR1 is SGHAT and CDR2 FQNNGV.

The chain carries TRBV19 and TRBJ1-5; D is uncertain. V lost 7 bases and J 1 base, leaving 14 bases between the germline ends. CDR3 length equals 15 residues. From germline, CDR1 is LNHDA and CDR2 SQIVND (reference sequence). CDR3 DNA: TGTGCCAGTACTGCGAACGGACGGAGCAATCAGCCCCAGCATTTT. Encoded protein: CASTANGRSNQPQHF.

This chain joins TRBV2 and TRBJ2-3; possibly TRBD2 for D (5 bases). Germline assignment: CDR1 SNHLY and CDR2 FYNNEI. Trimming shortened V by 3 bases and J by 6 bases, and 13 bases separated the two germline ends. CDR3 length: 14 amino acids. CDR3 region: CASSEEAGLDTQYF. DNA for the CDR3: TGTGCCAGCAGTGAGGAGGCAGGATTGGATACGCAGTATTTT.

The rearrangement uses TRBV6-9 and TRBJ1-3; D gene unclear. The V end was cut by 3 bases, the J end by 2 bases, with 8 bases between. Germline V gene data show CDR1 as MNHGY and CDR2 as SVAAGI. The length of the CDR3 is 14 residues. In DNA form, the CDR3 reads TGTGCCAGCAGTTACGCAGGCGCTGGAAACACCATATATTTT. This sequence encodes CASSYAGAGNTIYF.

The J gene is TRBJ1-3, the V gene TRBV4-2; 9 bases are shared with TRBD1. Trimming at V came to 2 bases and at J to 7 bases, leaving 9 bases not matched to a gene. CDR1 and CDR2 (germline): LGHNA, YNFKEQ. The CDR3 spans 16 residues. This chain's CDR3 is CASSQTDRGRSNTIYF. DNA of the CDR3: TGTGCCAGCAGCCAAACGGACAGGGGTAGATCGAACACCATATATTTT.

This CDR3 reads CASSLWAGTEAFF. DNA of the CDR3: TGTGCCAGCAGTTTATGGGCAGGGACTGAAGCTTTCTTT. This rearrangement joins TRBV27 to TRBJ1-1; possible D gene TRBD1, 5 bases. Deletions cut 1 base from V and 5 bases from J, with 8 bases between. Looked up from germline, CDR1 is MNHEY and CDR2 is SMNVEV (reference sequence). The CDR3 runs to 13 residues.

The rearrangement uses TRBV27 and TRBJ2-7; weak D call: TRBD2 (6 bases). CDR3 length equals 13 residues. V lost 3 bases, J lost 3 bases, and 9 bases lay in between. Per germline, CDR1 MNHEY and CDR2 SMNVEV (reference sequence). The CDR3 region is CASSFGGLYEQYF. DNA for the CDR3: TGTGCCAGCAGTTTTGGGGGACTCTACGAGCAGTACTTC.

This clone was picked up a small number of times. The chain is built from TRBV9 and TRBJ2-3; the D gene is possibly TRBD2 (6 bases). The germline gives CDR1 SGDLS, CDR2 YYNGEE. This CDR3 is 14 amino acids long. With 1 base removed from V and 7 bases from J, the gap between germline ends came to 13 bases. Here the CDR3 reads CASSVRISGHTQYF. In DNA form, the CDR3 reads TGTGCCAGCAGCGTACGGATTAGCGGTCATACGCAGTATTTT.

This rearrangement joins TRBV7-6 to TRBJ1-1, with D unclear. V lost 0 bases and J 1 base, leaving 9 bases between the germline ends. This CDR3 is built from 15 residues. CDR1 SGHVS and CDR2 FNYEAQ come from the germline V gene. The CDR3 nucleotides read TGTGCCAGCAGCTTAGCTGGGCCCGGGAACACTGAAGCTTTCTTT. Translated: CASSLAGPGNTEAFF.

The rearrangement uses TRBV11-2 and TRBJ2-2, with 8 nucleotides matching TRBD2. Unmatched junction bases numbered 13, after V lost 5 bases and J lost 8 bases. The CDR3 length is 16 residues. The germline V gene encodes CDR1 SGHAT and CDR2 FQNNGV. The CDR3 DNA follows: TGTGCCAGCAGCCTCTCCGGGACTAGTCCCACTGGGGAGCTGTTTTTT. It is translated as CASSLSGTSPTGELFF.

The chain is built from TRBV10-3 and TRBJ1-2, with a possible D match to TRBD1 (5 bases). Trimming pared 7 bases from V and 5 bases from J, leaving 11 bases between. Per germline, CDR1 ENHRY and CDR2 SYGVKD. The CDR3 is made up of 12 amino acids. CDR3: CAITGGVYGYTF. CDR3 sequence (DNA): TGTGCCATCACCGGGGGAGTTTATGGCTACACCTTC.

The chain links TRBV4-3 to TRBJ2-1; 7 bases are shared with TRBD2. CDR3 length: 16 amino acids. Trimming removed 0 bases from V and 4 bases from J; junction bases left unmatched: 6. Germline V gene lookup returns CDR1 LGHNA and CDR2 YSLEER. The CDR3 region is CASSQEREYSYNEQFF. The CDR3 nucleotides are TGCGCCAGCAGCCAAGAGCGGGAGTACTCTTACAATGAGCAGTTCTTC.

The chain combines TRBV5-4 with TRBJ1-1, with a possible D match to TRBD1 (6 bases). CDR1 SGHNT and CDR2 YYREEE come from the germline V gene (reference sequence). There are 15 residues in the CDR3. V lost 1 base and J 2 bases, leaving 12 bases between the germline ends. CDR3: CASSLLQGINTEAFF. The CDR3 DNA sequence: TGTGCCAGCAGCTTGTTACAGGGAATAAACACTGAAGCTTTCTTT.

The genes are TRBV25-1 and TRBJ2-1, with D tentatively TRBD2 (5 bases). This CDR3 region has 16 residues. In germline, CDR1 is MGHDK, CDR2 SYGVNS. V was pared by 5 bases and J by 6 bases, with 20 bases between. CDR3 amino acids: CASSRGYGRLLNEQFF. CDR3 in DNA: TGTGCCAGCAGTCGCGGTTATGGACGACTACTCAATGAGCAGTTCTTC.